The 7 T cell receptor beta chains in this list originate from one sample, sequenced in a study of cytomegalovirus exposure and HLA in healthy donors. The study ran its PCR with 60 Vbeta and 13 Jbeta primers. TCRdb's copy holds only in-frame clones and misses some; the assay was immunoSEQ multiplex PCR. The sample consists of fewer than 200,000 clones, about 86% of them appearing once. Sequencing was performed on PBMCs. These receptor sequences come from a woman younger than 45 in good health and CMV-seronegative.

The rearrangement joins TRBV30 to TRBJ1-4; possibly TRBD1 for D (5 bases). The germline gives CDR1 GTSNPN, CDR2 SVGIG (reference sequence). Trimming shortened V by 1 base and J by 4 bases, and 7 bases separated the two germline ends. The CDR3 consists of 13 residues. The CDR3: CAWSEGFNEKLFF. CDR3 DNA: TGTGCCTGGAGTGAGGGGTTTAATGAAAAACTGTTTTTT.

This clone has only a few counts. The chain combines TRBV28 with TRBJ1-2; 7 nucleotides line up with TRBD1. The germline CDR1 and CDR2 sequences are MDHEN and SYDVKM. Unmatched junction bases numbered 21, after V lost 5 bases and J lost 6 bases. This CDR3 has 18 amino acids. The CDR3: CASSIIPLRFRGQNGYTF. In DNA, the CDR3 is TGTGCCAGCAGTATAATACCCCTTCGTTTTAGGGGGCAAAATGGCTACACCTTC.

The chain is built from TRBV5-1 and TRBJ1-1, with D unclear. Per the germline V gene, CDR1 is SGHRS and CDR2 is YFSETQ. The CDR3 consists of 12 residues. The V end was cut by 4 bases, the J end by 2 bases, with 6 bases between. The CDR3: CASSPGNTEAFF. CDR3 in DNA: TGCGCCAGCAGCCCGGGAAACACTGAAGCTTTCTTT.

A remark on this clone: A read error may produce the germline difference seen at one junction end. The chain carries TRBV28 and TRBJ1-4; weak D call: TRBD1 (6 bases). Per the germline V gene, CDR1 is MDHEN and CDR2 is SYDVKM. This CDR3 region has 15 residues. The CDR3 nucleotides read TGTGCCACCAGTTCTCCAGGGGAGCTCAATGAAAAACTGTTTTTT. Translated, it gives CATSSPGELNEKLFF. The whole variable domain, filled in from reference TRBV28 and TRBJ1-4, reads DVKVTQSSRYLVKRTGEKVFLECVQDMDHENMFWYRQDPGLGLRLIYFSYDVKMKEKGDIPEGYSVSREKKERFSLILESASTNQTSMYLCATSSPGELNEKLFFGSGTQLSVL.

The gene calls are TRBV4-3 and TRBJ2-2, with D tentatively TRBD2 (5 bases). V lost 0 bases, J lost 3 bases, and 11 bases lay in between. CDR3 length equals 16 residues. CDR1 is LGHNA and CDR2 is YSLEER in the germline V gene. The chain's CDR3 is CASSQEAERYTGELFF. The CDR3 nucleotides read TGCGCCAGCAGCCAAGAGGCGGAGCGGTACACCGGGGAGCTGTTTTTT.

J is TRBJ1-2 and V is TRBV28, with 7 positions matching TRBD1. Unmatched junction bases numbered 2, after V lost 5 bases and J lost 8 bases. The CDR3 spans 11 residues. Germline loops: CDR1 MDHEN, CDR2 SYDVKM. The CDR3, as DNA: TGTGCCAGCAGTCCAGGGGGGGGCTACACCTTC. Its translation: CASSPGGGYTF.

The gene calls are TRBV7-2 and TRBJ2-7, with TRBD2 identical over 9 bases. Germline V lookup: CDR1 SGHTA, CDR2 FQGNSA. There are 15 residues in the CDR3. Trimming cost V 5 bases and J 0 bases; bases outside gene matches: 5. The CDR3 sequence is CASSPSGGPSYEQYF. The DNA of the CDR3 is TGTGCCAGCAGCCCCAGCGGGGGGCCCTCCTACGAGCAGTACTTC. The full variable domain, its missing parts supplied by reference TRBV7-2 and TRBJ2-7, is GAGVSQSPSNKVTEKGKDVELRCDPISGHTALYWYRQSLGQGLEFLIYFQGNSAPDKSGLPSDRFSAERTGGSVSTLTIQRTQQEDSAVYLCASSPSGGPSYEQYFGPGTRLTVT.